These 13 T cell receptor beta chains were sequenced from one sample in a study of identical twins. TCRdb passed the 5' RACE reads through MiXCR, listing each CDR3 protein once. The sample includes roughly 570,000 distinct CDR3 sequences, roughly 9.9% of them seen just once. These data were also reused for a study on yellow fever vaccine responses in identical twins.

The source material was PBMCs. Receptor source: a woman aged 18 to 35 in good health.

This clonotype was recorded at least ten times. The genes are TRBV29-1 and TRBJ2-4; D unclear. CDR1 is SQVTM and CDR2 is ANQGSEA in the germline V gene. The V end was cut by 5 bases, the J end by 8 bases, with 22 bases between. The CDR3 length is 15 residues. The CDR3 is CSVLAGYGSGDIQYF. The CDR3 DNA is TGCAGCGTTTTAGCTGGCTATGGCTCGGGTGACATTCAGTACTTC.

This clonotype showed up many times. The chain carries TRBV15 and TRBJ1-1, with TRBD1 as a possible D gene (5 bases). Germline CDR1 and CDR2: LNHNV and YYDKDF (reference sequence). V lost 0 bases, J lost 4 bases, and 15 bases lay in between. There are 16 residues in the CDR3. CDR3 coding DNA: TGTGCCACCAGCAGAGATCGCTCAGGGAGGGTCACTGAAGCTTTCTTT. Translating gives CATSRDRSGRVTEAFF. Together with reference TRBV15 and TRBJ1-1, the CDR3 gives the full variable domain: DAMVIQNPRYQVTQFGKPVTLSCSQTLNHNVMYWYQQKSSQAPKLLFHYYDKDFNNEADTPDNFQSRRPNTSFCFLDIRSPGLGDTAMYLCATSRDRSGRVTEAFFGQGTRLTVV.

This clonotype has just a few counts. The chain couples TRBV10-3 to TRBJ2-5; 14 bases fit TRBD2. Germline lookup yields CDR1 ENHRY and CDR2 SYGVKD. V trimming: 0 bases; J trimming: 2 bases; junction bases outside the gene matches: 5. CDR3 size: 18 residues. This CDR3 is CAISESSGLAGVQETQYF. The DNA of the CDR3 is TGTGCCATCAGTGAGTCTTCGGGACTAGCGGGGGTTCAAGAGACCCAGTACTTC.

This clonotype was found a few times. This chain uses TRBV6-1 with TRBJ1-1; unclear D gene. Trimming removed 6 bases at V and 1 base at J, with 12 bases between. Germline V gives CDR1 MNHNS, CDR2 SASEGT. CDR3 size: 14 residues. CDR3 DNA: TGTGCCAGCAGCGAACAGATATCGAACACTGAAGCTTTCTTT. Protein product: CASSEQISNTEAFF.

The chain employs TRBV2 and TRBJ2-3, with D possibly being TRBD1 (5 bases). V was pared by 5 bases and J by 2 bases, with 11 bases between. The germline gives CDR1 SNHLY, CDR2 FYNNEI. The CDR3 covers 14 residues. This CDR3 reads CASSPQAPTDTQYF. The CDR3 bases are TGTGCCAGCAGTCCACAGGCCCCCACAGATACGCAGTATTTT.

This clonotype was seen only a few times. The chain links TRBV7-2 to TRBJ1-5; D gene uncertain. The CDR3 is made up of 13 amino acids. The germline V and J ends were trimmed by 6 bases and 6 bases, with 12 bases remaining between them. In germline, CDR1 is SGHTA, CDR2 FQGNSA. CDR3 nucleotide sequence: TGTGCCAGCAGTCGGACGGCAGGTCAGCCCCAGCATTTT. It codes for CASSRTAGQPQHF. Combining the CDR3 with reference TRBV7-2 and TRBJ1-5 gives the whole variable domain GAGVSQSPSNKVTEKGKDVELRCDPISGHTALYWYRQSLGQGLEFLIYFQGNSAPDKSGLPSDRFSAERTGGSVSTLTIQRTQQEDSAVYLCASSRTAGQPQHFGDGTRLSIL.

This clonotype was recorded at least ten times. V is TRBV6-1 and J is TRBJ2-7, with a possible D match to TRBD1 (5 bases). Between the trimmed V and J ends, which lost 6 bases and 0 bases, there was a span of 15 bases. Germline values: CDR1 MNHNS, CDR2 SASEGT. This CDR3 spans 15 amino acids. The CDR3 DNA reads TGTGCCAGCAGCATATCAGGGCAGAGCTCCTACGAGCAGTACTTC. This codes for CASSISGQSSYEQYF.

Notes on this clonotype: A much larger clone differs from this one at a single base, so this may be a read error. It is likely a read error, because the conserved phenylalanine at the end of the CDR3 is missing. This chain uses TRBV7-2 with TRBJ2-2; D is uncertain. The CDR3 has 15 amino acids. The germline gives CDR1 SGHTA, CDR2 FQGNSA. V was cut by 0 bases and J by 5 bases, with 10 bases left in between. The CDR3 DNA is TGTGCCAGCAGCTTAGCGCTGAAACTAACCGGGGAGCTGTTTATT. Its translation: CASSLALKLTGELFI.

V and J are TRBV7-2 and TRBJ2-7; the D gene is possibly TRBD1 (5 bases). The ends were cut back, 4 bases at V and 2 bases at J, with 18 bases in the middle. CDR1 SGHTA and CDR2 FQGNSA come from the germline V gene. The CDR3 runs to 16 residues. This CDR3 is CASSYLSRADTYEQYF. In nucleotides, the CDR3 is TGTGCCAGCAGCTACCTTTCCCGGGCGGACACCTACGAGCAGTACTTC. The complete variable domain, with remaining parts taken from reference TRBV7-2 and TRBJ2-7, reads GAGVSQSPSNKVTEKGKDVELRCDPISGHTALYWYRQSLGQGLEFLIYFQGNSAPDKSGLPSDRFSAERTGGSVSTLTIQRTQQEDSAVYLCASSYLSRADTYEQYFGPGTRLTVT.

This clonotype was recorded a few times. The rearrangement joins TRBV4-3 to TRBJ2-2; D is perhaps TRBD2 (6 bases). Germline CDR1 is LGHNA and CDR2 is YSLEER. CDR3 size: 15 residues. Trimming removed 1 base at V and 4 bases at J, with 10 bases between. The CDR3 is CASSQAMGGTGELFF. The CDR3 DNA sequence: TGCGCCAGCAGCCAAGCTATGGGAGGCACCGGGGAGCTGTTTTTT.

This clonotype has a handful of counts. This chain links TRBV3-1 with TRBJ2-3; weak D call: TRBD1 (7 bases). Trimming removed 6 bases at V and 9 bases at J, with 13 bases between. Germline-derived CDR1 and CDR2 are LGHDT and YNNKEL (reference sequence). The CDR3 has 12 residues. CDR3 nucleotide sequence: TGTGCCAGCAGGCGGGACAGCAGGACGCAGTATTTT. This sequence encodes CASRRDSRTQYF.

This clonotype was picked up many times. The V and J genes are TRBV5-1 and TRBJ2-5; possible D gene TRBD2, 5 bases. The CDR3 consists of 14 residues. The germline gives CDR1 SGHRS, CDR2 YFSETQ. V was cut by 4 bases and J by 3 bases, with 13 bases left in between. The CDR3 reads CASSQDLSEETQYF. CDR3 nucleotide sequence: TGCGCCAGCAGCCAGGACTTGTCGGAAGAGACCCAGTACTTC.

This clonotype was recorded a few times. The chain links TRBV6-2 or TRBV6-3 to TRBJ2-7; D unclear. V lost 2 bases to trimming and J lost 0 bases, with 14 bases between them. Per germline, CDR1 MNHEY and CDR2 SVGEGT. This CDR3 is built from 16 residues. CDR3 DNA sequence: TGTGCCAGCAGTTACGAGGCCGACCGACTCTCCTACGAGCAGTACTTC. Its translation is CASSYEADRLSYEQYF.